This TCR beta chain was captured by sequencing in a study of human T cells and chemical hapten exposure. Study details: How much TCR each sample yielded varied, mostly because pooled library volumes differed slightly. Study-wide findings and caveats: With DPC sensitization, TCRs exceeding 1 in 1000 frequency showed no change.

TCRdb redid the calling of the RACE reads with MiXCR, one entry per CDR3 protein. Of 85,000 to 95,000 distinct CDR3 sequences listed, approximately 8.2% are singletons. Indicated time point: healthy volunteer bleed at 2 weeks. Total RNA was isolated from unfractionated whole blood. This clonotype was found many times. The target antigen is unknown. The sequencing input was whole blood. The sequence came from a female donor in good health. Some clones in this sample may be carry-over from other donors' samples.

The CDR3 coding sequence is TGTGCCAGCAGTTTAACGGGCGAAGTAGCCAAAAACATTCAGTACTTC. Amino acids: CASSLTGEVAKNIQYF. The chain uses TRBV12-3 or TRBV12-4 and TRBJ2-4; D ambiguous. The CDR3 spans 16 residues. V lost 2 bases, J lost 0 bases, and 11 bases lay in between.